What follows describes a single T cell receptor (beta chain). This entry comes from a study of OX40 agonist ivuxolimab in advanced cancers. From germline, CDR1 is LNHDA and CDR2 SQIVND (reference sequence). The CDR3 is 13 amino acids. With 3 bases clipped from V and 5 bases from J, the junction kept 4 bases outside the gene matches. Sequencing was performed with immunoSEQ multiplex PCR; in TCRdb, only in-frame clones are kept and a portion is missing. The repertoire holds about 45,000 clones, with approximately 90% as singletons. Here the sequenced sample was CD4+ or CD8+ T cells sorted from blood, taken in a trial of the OX40 agonist ivuxolimab. This chain links TRBV19 with TRBJ2-7; 7 bases are shared with TRBD1. The TCR originated in an adult with an advanced solid tumor such as melanoma, head and neck, liver or kidney cancer. In nucleotides, the CDR3 is TGTGCCAGTAGTATGATAGGGGGCGACGAGCAGTACTTC. Amino acids: CASSMIGGDEQYF.